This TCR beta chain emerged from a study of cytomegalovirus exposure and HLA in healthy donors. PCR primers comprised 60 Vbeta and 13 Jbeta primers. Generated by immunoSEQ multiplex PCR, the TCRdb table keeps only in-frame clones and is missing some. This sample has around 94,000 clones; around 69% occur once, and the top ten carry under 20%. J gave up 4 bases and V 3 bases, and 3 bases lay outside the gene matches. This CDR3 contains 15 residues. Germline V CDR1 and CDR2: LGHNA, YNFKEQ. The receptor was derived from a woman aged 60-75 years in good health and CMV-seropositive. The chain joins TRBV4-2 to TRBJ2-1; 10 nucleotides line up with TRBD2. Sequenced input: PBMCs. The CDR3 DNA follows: TGTGCCAGCAGCCATCCTAGCGGGGGTTACAATGAGCAGTTCTTC. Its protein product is CASSHPSGGYNEQFF.